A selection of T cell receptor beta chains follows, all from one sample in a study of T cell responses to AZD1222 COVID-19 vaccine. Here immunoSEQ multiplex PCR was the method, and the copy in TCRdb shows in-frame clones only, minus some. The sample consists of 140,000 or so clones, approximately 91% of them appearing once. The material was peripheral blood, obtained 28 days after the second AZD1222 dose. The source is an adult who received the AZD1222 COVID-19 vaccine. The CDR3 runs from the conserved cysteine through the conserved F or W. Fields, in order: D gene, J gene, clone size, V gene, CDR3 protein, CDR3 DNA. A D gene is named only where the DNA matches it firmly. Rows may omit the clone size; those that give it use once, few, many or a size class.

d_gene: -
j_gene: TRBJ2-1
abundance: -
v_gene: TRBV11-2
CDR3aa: CASSLVPGYGLDSEQFF
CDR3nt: TGTGCCAGCAGCTTAGTCCCCGGGTATGGATTAGACAGTGAGCAGTTCTTC

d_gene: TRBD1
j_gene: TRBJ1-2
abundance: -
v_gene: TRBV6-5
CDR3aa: CASSYSGRGHDGYTF
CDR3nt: TGTGCCAGCAGTTACTCGGGCAGGGGGCATGATGGCTACACCTTC

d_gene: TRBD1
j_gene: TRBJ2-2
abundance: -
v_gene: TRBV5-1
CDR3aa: CASSGRDREGQLFF
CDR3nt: TGCGCCAGCAGCGGCCGGGACAGGGAAGGGCAGCTGTTTTTT

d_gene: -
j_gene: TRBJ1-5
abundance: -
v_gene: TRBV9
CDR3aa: CASSETGNLNQPQHF
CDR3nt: TGTGCCAGCAGCGAAACCGGGAACCTCAATCAGCCCCAGCATTTT

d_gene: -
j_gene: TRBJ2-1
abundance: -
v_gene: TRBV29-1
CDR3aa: CSVEELVGGKNLYNSYNEQFF
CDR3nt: TGCAGCGTTGAAGAACTGGTAGGCGGGAAAAACCTCTATAACTCCTACAATGAGCAGTTCTTC

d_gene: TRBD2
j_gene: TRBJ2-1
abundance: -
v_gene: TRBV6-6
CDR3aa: CASESGTLGNEQFF
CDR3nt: TGTGCCAGTGAGAGCGGGACCTTAGGAAATGAGCAGTTCTTC

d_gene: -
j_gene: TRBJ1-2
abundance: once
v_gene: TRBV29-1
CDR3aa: CSVIHPGATYYGYTF
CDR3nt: TGCAGCGTGATCCACCCCGGGGCCACCTACTATGGCTACACCTTC

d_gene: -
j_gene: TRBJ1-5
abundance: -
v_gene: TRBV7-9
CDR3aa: CASSSTRLILNQPQHF
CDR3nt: TGTGCCAGCAGCTCCACCAGGCTGATACTCAATCAGCCCCAGCATTTT

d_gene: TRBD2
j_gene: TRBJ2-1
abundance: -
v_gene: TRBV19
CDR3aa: CASSTPGLAGPGTNEQFF
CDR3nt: TGTGCCAGTAGTACGCCGGGACTAGCGGGACCCGGAACCAATGAGCAGTTCTTC

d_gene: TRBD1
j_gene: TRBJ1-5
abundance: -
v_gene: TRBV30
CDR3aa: CAWTAGGNQPQHF
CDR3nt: TGTGCCTGGACGGCAGGGGGTAATCAGCCCCAGCATTTT

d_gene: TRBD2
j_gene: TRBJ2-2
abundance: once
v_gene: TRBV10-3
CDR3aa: CAIRGTSGNTGELFF
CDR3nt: TGTGCCATCAGGGGGACTAGCGGGAACACCGGGGAGCTGTTTTTT

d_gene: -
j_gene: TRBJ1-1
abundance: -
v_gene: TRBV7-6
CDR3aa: CASSAGPGMNTEAFF
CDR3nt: TGTGCCAGCAGCGCCGGGCCGGGAATGAACACTGAAGCTTTCTTT

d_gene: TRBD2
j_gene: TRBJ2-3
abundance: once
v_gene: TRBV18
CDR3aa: CASSPRLANTQYF
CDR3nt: TGTGCCAGCTCACCAAGACTAGCGAATACGCAGTATTTT

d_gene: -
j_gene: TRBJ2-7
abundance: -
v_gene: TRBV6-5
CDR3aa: CASSRSASYEQYF
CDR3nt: TGTGCCAGCAGTCGTTCCGCCTCATACGAGCAGTACTTC

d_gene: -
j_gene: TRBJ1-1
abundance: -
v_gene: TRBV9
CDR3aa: CASSVVMDMNTEAFF
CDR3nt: TGTGCCAGCAGCGTAGTTATGGACATGAACACTGAAGCTTTCTTT

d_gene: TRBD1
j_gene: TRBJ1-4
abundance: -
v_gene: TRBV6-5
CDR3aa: CASRGGQVEKLFF
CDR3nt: TGTGCCAGCAGGGGGGGACAGGTAGAAAAACTGTTTTTT

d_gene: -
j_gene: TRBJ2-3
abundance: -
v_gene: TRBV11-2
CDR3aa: CASSLGGISTDTQYF
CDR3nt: TGTGCCAGCAGCTTGGGTGGAATTAGCACAGATACGCAGTATTTT

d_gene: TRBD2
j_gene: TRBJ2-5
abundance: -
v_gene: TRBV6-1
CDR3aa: CASSEASSGAETQYF
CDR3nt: TGTGCCAGCAGTGAAGCGTCTAGCGGGGCGGAGACCCAGTACTTC

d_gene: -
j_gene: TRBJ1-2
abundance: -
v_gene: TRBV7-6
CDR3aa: CASSLGGTNYGYTF
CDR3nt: TGTGCCAGCAGCTTGGGGGGTACTAACTATGGCTACACCTTC

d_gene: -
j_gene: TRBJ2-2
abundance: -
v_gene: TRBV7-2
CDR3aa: CASSLAGRVASLFANTGELFF
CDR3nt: TGTGCCAGCAGCTTAGCGGGCAGAGTAGCCTCTCTGTTCGCGAACACCGGGGAGCTGTTTTTT

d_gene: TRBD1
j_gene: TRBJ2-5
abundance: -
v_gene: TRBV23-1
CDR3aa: CAGGQGARETQYF
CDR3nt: TGCGCCGGGGGACAGGGGGCGAGGGAGACCCAGTACTTC

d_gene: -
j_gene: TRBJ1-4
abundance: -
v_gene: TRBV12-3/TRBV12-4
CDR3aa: CASSPNGEKLFF
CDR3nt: TGTGCCAGCAGTCCGAACGGTGAAAAACTGTTTTTT

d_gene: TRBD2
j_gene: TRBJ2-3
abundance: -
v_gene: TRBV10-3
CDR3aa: CAISESGTSGGPPDTQYF
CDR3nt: TGTGCCATCAGTGAGTCCGGGACTAGCGGGGGGCCCCCAGATACGCAGTATTTT

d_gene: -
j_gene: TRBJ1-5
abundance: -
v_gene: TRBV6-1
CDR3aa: CASSEVREMHF
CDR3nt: TGTGCCAGCAGTGAAGTTCGGGAGATGCATTTT

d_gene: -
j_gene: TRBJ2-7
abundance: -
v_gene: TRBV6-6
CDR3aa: CATQSGQIDYEQYF
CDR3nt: TGTGCCACCCAATCTGGACAGATCGACTACGAGCAGTACTTC

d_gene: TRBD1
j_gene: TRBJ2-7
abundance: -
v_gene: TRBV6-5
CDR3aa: CASSYLPRGQEQYF
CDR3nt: TGTGCCAGCAGTTACCTACCCAGGGGGCAAGAGCAGTACTTC

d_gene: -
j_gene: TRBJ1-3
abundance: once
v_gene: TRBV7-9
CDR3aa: CASSLGGGYSGNTIYF
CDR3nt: TGTGCCAGCAGCTTAGGCGGCGGCTACTCTGGAAACACCATATATTTT

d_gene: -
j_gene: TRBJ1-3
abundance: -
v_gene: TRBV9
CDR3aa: CASSFDGSSGNTIYF
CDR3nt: TGTGCCAGCAGCTTCGACGGAAGCTCTGGAAACACCATATATTTT

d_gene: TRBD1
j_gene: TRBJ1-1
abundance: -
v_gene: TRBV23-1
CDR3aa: CASVRPRDRMAAIRNTEAFF
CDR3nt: TGCGCCAGCGTCCGGCCCCGGGACAGGATGGCGGCGATTAGGAACACTGAAGCTTTCTTT

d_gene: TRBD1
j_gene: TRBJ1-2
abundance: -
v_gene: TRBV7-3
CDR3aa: CASSLTPGLGQGANGYTF
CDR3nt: TGTGCCAGCAGCTTAACCCCGGGGTTGGGACAGGGGGCTAATGGCTACACCTTC